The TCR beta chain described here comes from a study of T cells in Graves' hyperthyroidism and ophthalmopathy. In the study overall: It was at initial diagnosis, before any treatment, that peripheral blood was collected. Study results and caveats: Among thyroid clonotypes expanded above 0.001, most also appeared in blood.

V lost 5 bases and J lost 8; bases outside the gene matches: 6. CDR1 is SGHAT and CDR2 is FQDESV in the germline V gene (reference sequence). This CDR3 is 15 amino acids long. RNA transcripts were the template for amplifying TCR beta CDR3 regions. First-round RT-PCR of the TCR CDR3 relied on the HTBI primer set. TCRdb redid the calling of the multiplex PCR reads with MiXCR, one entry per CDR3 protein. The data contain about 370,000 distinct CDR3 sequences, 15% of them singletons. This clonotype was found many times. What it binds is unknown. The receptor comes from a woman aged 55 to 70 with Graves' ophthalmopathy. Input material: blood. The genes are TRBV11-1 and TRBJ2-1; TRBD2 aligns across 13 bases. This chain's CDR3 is CASSAGTSGMDEQFF. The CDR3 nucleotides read TGTGCCAGCAGCGCAGGGACTAGCGGGATGGATGAGCAGTTCTTC.